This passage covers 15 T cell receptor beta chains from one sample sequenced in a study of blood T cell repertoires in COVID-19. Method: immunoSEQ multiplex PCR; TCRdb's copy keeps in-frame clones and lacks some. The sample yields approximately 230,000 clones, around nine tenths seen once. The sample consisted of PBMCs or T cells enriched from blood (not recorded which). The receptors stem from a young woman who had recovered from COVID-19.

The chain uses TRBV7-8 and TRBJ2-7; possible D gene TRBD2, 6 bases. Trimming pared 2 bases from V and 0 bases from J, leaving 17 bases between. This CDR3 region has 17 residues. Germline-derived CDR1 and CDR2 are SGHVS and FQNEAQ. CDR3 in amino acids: CASSLPRIAALSYEQYF. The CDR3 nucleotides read TGTGCCAGCAGCTTACCCCGGATAGCGGCACTCTCCTACGAGCAGTACTTC.

DNA for the CDR3: TGCGCCAGCAGCCAAGTCACCACCAGGGAGGGACCCCTCCACTTT. Its protein is CASSQVTTREGPLHF. The V and J genes are TRBV4-3 and TRBJ1-6; a weak D match, TRBD1 (5 bases). The CDR3 runs 15 residues. The germline V gene encodes CDR1 LGHNA and CDR2 YSLEER. V lost 1 base to trimming and J lost 12 bases, with 16 bases between them.

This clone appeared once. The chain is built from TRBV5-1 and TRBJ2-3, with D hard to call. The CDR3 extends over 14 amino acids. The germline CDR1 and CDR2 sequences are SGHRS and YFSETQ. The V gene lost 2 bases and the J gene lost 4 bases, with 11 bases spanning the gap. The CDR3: CASSLALDADTQYF. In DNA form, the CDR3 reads TGCGCCAGCAGCTTAGCCCTAGACGCAGATACGCAGTATTTT. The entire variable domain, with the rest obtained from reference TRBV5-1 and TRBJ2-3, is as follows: KAGVTQTPRYLIKTRGQQVTLSCSPISGHRSVSWYQQTPGQGLQFLFEYFSETQRNKGNFPGRFSGRQFSNSRSEMNVSTLELGDSALYLCASSLALDADTQYFGPGTRLTVL.

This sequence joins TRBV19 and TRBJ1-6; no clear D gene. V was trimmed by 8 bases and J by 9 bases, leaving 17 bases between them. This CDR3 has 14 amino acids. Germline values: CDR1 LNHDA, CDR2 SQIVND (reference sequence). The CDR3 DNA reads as TGTGCCAGTGCCGGACGGGGAAGTATTTCACCCCTCCACTTT. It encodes CASAGRGSISPLHF.

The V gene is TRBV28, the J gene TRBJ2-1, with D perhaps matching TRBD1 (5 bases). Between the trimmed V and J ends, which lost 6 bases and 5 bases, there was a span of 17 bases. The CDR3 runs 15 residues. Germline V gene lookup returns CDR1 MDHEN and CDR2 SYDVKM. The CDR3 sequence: CASSYAPGFHNEQFF. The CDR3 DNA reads TGTGCCAGCAGCTACGCACCAGGGTTCCACAATGAGCAGTTCTTC.

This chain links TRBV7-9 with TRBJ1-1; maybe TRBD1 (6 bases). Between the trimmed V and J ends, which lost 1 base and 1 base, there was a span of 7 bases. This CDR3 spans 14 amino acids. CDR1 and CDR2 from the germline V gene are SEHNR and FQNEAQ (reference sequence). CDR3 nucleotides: TGTGCCAGCAGCTTAGACAGGGCGAACACTGAAGCTTTCTTT. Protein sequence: CASSLDRANTEAFF.

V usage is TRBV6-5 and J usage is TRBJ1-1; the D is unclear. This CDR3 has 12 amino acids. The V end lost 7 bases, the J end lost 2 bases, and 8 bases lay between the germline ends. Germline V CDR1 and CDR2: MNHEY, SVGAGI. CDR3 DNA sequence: TGTGCCAGCACCATTTCAAACACTGAAGCTTTCTTT. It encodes CASTISNTEAFF.

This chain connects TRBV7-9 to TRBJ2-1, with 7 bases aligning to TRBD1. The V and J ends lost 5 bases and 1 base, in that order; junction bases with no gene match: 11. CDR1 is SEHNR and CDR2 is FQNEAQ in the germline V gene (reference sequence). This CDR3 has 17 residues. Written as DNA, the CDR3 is TGTGCCAGCAGCATAGGGGGCATAGACAGATCCTACAATGAGCAGTTCTTC. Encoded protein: CASSIGGIDRSYNEQFF.

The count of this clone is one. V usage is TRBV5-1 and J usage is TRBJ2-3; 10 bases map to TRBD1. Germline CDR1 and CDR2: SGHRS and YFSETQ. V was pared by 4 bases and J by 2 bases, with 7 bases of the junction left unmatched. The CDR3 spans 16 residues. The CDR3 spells CASSPGTGADTDTQYF. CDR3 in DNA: TGCGCCAGCAGCCCTGGGACAGGGGCCGACACAGATACGCAGTATTTT.

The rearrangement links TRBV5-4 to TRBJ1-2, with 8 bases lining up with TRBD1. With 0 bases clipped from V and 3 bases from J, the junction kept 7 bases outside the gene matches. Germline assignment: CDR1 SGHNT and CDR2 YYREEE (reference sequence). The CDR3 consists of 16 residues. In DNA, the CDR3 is TGTGCCAGCAGCTTGGAACAAACAGGGGGTTACTATGGCTACACCTTC. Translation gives CASSLEQTGGYYGYTF.

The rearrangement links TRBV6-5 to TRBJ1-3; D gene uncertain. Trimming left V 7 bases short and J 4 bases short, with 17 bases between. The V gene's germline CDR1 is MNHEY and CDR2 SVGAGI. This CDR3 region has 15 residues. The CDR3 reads CASTKSLFPGNTIYF. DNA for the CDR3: TGTGCCAGCACTAAATCCCTTTTCCCCGGAAACACCATATATTTT.

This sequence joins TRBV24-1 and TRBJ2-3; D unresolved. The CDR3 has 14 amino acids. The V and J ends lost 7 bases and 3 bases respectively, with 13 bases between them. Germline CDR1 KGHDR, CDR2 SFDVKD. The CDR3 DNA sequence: TGTGCCACCAGCTCTCCAGTGCCGACAGATACGCAGTATTTT. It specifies CATSSPVPTDTQYF.

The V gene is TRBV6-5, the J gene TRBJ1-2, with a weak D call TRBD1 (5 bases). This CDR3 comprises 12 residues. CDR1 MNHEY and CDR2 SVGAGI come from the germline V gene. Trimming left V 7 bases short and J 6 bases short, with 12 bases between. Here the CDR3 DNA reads TGTGCCAGCAAGGGGCCACTGAATGGCTACACCTTC. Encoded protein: CASKGPLNGYTF.

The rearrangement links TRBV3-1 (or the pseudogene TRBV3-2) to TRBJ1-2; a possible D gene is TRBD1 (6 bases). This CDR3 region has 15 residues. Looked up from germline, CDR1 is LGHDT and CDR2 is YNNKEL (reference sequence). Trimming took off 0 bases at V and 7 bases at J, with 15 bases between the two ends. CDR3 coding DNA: TGTGCCAGCAGCCAAGATCTCTGGCAGGGGATTGGCTACACCTTC. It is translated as CASSQDLWQGIGYTF.

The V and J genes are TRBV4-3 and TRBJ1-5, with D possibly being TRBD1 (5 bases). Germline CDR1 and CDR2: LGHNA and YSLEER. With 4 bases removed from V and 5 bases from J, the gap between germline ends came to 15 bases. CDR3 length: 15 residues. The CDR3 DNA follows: TGCGCCAGCAGCCCCACGGCGCAGGGCCATCAGCCCCAGCATTTT. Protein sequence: CASSPTAQGHQPQHF.